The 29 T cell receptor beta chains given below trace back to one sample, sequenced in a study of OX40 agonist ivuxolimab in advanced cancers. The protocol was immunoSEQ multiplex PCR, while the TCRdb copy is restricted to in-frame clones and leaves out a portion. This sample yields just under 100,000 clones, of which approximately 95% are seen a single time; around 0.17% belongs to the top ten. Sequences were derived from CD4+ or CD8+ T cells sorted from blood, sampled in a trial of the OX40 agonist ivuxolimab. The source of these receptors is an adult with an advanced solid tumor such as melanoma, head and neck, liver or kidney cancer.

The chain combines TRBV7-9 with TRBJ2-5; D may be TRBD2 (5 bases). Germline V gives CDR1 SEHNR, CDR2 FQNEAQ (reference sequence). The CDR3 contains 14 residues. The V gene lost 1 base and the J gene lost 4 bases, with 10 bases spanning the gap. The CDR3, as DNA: TGTGCCAGCAGCTTAGGGGGAGCAGGAGAGACCCAGTACTTC. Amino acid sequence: CASSLGGAGETQYF.

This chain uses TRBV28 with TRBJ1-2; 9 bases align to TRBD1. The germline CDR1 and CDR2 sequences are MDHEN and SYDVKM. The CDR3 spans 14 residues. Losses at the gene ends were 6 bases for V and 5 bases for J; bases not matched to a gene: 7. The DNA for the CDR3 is TGTGCCAGCAGCTCGGGACAGGGAAGGTATGGCTACACCTTC. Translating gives CASSSGQGRYGYTF.

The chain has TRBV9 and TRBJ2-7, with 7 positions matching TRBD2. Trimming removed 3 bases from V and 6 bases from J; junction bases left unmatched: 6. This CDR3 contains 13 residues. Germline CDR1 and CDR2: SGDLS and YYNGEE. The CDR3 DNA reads TGTGCCAGCAGCGCCGTTTGGGGGGGCGAGCAGTACTTC. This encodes CASSAVWGGEQYF.

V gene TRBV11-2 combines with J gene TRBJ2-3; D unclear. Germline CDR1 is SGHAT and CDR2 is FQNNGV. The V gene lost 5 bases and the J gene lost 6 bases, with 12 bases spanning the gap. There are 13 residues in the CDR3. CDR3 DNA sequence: TGTGCCAGCAGCAAATACACGTGGGATACGCAGTATTTT. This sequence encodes CASSKYTWDTQYF.

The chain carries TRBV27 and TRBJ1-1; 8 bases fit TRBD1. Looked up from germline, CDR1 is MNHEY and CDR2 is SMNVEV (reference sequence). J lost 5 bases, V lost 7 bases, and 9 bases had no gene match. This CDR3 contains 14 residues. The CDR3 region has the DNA TGTGCCAGCACTGCTGGACAGGGTGGAACTGAAGCTTTCTTT. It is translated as CASTAGQGGTEAFF.

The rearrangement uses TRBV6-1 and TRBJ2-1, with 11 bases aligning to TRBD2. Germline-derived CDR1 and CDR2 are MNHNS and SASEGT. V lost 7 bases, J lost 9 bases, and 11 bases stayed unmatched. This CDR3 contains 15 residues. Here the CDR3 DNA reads TGTGCCAGCACCCCAGGGACTAGCGGCAACCCTGAGCAGTTCTTC. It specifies CASTPGTSGNPEQFF.

The CDR3 sequence: CASRGTSGISDTQYF. The CDR3 DNA sequence: TGCGCCAGCAGGGGGACTAGCGGAATTTCAGATACGCAGTATTTT. V gene TRBV10-2 combines with J gene TRBJ2-3; 11 bases fit TRBD2. The CDR3 runs 15 residues. Trimming cost V 6 bases and J 4 bases; bases outside gene matches: 6. Per the germline V gene, CDR1 is WSHSY and CDR2 is SAAADI.

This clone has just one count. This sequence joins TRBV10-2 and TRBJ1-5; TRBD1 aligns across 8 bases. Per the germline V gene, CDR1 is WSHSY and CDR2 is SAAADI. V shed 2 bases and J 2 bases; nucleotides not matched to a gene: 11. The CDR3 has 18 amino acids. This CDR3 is CASSEAGRGRGGNQPQHF. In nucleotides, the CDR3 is TGCGCCAGCAGTGAGGCTGGCAGGGGGCGAGGTGGCAATCAGCCCCAGCATTTT.

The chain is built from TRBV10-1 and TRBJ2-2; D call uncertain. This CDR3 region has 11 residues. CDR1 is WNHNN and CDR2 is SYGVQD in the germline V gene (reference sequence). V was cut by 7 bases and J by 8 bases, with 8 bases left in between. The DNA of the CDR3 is TGCGCCAGCATGGGATGGGGGGAGCTGTTTTTT. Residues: CASMGWGELFF.

CDR3 loop: CASSLAFGGTDTQYF. For the CDR3, the DNA is TGCGCCAGCAGCTTGGCCTTTGGGGGCACAGATACGCAGTATTTT. The chain is built from TRBV5-1 and TRBJ2-3, with D unresolved. V was pared by 0 bases and J by 1 base, with 9 bases between. Germline V gene sequence: CDR1 SGHRS, CDR2 YFSETQ. CDR3 length: 15 amino acids.

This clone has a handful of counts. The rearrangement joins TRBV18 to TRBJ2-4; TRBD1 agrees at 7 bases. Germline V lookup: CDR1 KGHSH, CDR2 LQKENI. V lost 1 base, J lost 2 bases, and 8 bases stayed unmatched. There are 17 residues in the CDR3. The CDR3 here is CASSPLARGYPKNIQYF. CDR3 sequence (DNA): TGTGCCAGCTCACCACTCGCCAGGGGGTATCCCAAAAACATTCAGTACTTC.

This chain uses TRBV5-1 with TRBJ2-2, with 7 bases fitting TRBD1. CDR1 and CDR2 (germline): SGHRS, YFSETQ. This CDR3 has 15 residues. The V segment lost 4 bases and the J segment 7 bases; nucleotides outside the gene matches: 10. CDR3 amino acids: CASSTGQVVGGELFF. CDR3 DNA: TGCGCCAGCAGCACCGGACAGGTCGTAGGCGGGGAGCTGTTTTTT.

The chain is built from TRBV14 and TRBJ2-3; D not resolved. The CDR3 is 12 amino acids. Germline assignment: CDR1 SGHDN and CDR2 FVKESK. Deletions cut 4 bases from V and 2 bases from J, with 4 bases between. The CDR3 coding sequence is TGTGCCAGCAGCCGGGCCACAGATACGCAGTATTTT. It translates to CASSRATDTQYF.

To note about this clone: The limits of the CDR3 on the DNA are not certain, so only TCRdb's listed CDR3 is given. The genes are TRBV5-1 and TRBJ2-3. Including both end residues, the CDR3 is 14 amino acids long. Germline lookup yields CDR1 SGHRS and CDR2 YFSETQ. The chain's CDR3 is CASSSSTDTDTQYF.

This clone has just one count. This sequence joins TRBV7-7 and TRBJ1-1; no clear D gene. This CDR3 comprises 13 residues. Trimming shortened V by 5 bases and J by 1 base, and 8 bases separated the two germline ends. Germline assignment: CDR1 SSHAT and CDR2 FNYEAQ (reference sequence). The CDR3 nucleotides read TGTGCCAGCAGCCCTTTGGCGAACACTGAAGCTTTCTTT. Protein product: CASSPLANTEAFF.

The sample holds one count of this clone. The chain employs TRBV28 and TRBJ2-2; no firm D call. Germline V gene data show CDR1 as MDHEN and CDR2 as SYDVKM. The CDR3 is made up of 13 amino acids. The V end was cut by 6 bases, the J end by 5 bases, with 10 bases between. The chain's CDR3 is CASRSPQTGELFF. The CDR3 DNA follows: TGTGCCAGCAGATCCCCCCAGACCGGGGAGCTGTTTTTT.

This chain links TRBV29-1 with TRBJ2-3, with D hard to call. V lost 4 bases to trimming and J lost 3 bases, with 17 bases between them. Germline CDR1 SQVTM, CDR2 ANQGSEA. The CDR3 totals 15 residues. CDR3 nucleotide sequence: TGCAGCGTTGTTCTGGGCGCCCTTATGACAGATACGCAGTATTTT. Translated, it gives CSVVLGALMTDTQYF.

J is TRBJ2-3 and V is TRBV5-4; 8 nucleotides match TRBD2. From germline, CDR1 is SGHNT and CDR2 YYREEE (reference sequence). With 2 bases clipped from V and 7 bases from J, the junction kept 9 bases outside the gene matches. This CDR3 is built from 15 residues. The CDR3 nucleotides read TGTGCCAGCAGCTTTCGGGGGGGGACTACAAATACGCAGTATTTT. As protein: CASSFRGGTTNTQYF.

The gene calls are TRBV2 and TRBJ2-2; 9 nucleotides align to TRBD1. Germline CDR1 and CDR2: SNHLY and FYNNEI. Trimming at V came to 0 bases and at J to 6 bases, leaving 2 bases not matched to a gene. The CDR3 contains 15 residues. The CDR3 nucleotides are TGTGCCAGCAGTGAAGCACAGGGGGCAGCCGGGGAGCTGTTTTTT. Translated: CASSEAQGAAGELFF.

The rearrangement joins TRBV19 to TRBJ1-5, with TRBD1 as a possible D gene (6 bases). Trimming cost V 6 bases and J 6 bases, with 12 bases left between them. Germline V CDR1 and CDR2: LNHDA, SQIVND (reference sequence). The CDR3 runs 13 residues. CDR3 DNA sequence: TGTGCCAGTAGCAACAGGGAGGCTCAGCCCCAGCATTTT. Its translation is CASSNREAQPQHF.

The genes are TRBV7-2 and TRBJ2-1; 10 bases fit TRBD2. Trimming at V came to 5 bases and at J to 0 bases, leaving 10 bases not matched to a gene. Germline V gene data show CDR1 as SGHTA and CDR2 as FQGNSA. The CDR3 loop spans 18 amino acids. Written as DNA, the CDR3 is TGTGCCAGCAGCGCAGGGCCTAGCGGGAGCCTCTCCTACAATGAGCAGTTCTTC. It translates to CASSAGPSGSLSYNEQFF.

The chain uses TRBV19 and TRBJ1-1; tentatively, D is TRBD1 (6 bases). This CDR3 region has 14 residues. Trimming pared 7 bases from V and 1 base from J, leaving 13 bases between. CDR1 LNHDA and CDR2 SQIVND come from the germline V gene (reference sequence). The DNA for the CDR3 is TGTGCCAGTACCCTCCGAGGGGGGAACACTGAAGCTTTCTTT. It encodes CASTLRGGNTEAFF.

CDR3 bases: TGCGCCAGCAGCCCGGACAGAGTGTGGGCTAATGAAAAACTGTTTTTT. Its protein product is CASSPDRVWANEKLFF. V usage is TRBV5-1 and J usage is TRBJ1-4; weak D call: TRBD1 (6 bases). V lost 4 bases and J lost 3, with 16 bases in between. CDR3 length: 16 residues. The V gene's germline CDR1 is SGHRS and CDR2 YFSETQ.

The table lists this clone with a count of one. The CDR3: CASSSSGRVPNEQFF. As DNA, the CDR3 is TGTGCCAGCAGCTCTAGCGGGAGAGTACCTAATGAGCAGTTCTTC. V and J are TRBV7-2 and TRBJ2-1; TRBD2 matches at 10 bases. The V segment lost 4 bases and the J segment 7 bases; nucleotides outside the gene matches: 7. Germline V gene sequence: CDR1 SGHTA, CDR2 FQGNSA. CDR3 length equals 15 residues.

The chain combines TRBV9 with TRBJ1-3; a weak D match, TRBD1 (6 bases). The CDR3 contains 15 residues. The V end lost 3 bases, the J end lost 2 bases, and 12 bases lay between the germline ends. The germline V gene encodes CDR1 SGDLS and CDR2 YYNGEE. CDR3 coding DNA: TGTGCCAGCAGCGGAATGGGGGCCACTGGAAACACCATATATTTT. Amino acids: CASSGMGATGNTIYF.

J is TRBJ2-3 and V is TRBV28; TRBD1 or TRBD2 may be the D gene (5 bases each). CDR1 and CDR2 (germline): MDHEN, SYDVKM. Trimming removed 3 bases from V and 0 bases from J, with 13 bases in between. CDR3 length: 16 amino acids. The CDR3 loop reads CASSFGARGSTDTQYF. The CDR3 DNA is TGTGCCAGCAGTTTCGGCGCACGGGGCAGCACAGATACGCAGTATTTT. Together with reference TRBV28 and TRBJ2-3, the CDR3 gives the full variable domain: DVKVTQSSRYLVKRTGEKVFLECVQDMDHENMFWYRQDPGLGLRLIYFSYDVKMKEKGDIPEGYSVSREKKERFSLILESASTNQTSMYLCASSFGARGSTDTQYFGPGTRLTVL.

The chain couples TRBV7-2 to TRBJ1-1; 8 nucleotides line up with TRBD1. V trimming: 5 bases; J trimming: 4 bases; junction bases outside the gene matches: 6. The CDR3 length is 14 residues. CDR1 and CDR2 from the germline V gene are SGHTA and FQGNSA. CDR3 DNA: TGTGCCAGCAGCCCATACAGGGGGTCCACTGAAGCTTTCTTT. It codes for CASSPYRGSTEAFF.

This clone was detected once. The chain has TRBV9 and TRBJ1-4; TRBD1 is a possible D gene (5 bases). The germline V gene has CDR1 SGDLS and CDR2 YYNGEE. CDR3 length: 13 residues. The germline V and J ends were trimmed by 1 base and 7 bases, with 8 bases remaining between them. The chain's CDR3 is CASSVQGGEKLFF. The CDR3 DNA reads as TGTGCCAGCAGCGTACAGGGAGGTGAAAAACTGTTTTTT.

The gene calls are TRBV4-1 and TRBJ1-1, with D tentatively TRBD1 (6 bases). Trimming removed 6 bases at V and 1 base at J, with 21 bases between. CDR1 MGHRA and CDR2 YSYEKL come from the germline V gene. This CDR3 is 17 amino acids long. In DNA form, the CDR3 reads TGCGCCAGCAGATCCCTGGGGGCCCTTTCTTCGAACACTGAAGCTTTCTTT. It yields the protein CASRSLGALSSNTEAFF.